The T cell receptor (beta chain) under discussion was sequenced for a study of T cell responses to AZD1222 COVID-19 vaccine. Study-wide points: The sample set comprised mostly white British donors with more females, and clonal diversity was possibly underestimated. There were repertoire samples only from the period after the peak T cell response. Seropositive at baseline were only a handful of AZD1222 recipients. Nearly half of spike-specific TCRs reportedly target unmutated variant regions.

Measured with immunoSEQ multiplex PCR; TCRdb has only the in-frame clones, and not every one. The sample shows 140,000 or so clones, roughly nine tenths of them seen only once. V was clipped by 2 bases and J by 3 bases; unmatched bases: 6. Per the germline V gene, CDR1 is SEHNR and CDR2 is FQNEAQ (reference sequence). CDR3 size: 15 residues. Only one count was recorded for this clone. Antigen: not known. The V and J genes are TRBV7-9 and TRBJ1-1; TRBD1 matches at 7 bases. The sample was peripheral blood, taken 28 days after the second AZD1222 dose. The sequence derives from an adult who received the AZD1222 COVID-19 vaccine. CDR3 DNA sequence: TGTGCCAGCAGCTTAACGGCAGGGGGGGACACTGAAGCTTTCTTT. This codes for CASSLTAGGDTEAFF. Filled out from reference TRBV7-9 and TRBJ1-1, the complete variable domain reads DTGVSQNPRHKITKRGQNVTFRCDPISEHNRLYWYRQTLGQGPEFLTYFQNEAQLEKSRLLSDRFSAERPKGSFSTLEIQRTEQGDSAMYLCASSLTAGGDTEAFFGQGTRLTVV.